A selection of T cell receptor beta chains follows, all from one sample in a study of shared clonotypes between healthy human individuals. Sequencing used immunoSEQ multiplex PCR; TCRdb keeps in-frame clones, though not all of them. The profile shows about 2.3 million clones, over 85% of them singletons. Sequenced sample: naive CD4+ T cells from PBMCs. The receptors were gathered from a man between 18 and 35 years old in good health. Some clones in this sample may be carry-over from other donors' samples. The CDR3 runs from the conserved cysteine through the conserved F or W. A D gene is named only where the DNA matches it firmly. Expanded clones get a size class; other rows say once, few or many, or leave the size out.

v_call,d_call,j_call,clone_size,cdr3_aa,cdr3_nt
TRBV28,NA,TRBJ2-3,NA,CASTNRDSTDTQYF,TGTGCCAGCACCAACAGAGATAGCACAGATACGCAGTATTTT
TRBV21-1,NA,TRBJ2-5,NA,CASSKGTEETQYF,TGTGCCAGCAGCAAAGGGACAGAAGAGACCCAGTACTTC
TRBV9,NA,TRBJ1-1,NA,CASSVVGSGEAFF,TGTGCCAGCAGCGTAGTAGGAAGCGGTGAAGCTTTCTTT
TRBV9,NA,TRBJ2-7,NA,CASSVGPEGYEQYF,TGTGCCAGCAGCGTTGGACCCGAGGGCTACGAGCAGTACTTC
TRBV13,NA,TRBJ2-5,NA,CASSPRDGRLGAQYF,TGTGCCAGCAGCCCGCGGGACGGAAGACTGGGGGCCCAGTACTTC
TRBV7-9,NA,TRBJ2-1,NA,CASSLSGKQFF,TGTGCCAGCAGCTTATCCGGGAAGCAGTTCTTC
TRBV18,NA,TRBJ1-2,NA,CASSPDTNYGYTF,TGTGCCAGCTCACCAGACACCAACTATGGCTACACCTTC
TRBV28,TRBD1,TRBJ2-7,NA,CASSLTGSYEQYF,TGTGCCAGCAGTTTGACAGGGTCCTACGAGCAGTACTTC
TRBV28,TRBD1,TRBJ1-1,NA,CAAGQGRMNTEAFF,TGTGCCGCTGGACAGGGGCGAATGAACACTGAAGCTTTCTTT
TRBV7-3,TRBD2,TRBJ2-2,NA,CASRSGRAVTGELFF,TGTGCCAGCAGGAGCGGGAGGGCCGTCACCGGGGAGCTGTTTTTT
TRBV28,TRBD1,TRBJ1-4,NA,CASSPDRVAEKLFF,TGTGCCAGCAGTCCGGACAGGGTAGCCGAAAAACTGTTTTTT
TRBV4-1,TRBD1,TRBJ2-1,NA,CASSLKLTGDNDEQFF,TGCGCCAGCAGCCTCAAATTAACAGGGGACAACGATGAGCAGTTCTTC
TRBV2,TRBD1,TRBJ1-4,once,CASSKGPGTGDEKLFF,TGTGCCAGCAGTAAAGGTCCCGGGACAGGGGACGAAAAACTGTTTTTT
TRBV30,TRBD1,TRBJ1-2,NA,CAWSTGEDYGYTF,TGTGCCTGGAGTACAGGGGAGGACTATGGCTACACCTTC
TRBV9,TRBD2,TRBJ2-1,NA,CASSTVWGLAGDEQFF,TGTGCCAGCAGCACAGTGTGGGGACTAGCGGGAGATGAGCAGTTCTTC
TRBV5-4,TRBD1,TRBJ1-2,NA,CASSPDRDRGYTF,TGTGCCAGCAGCCCGGACAGGGACCGTGGCTACACCTTC
TRBV4-2,NA,TRBJ1-1,NA,CASSQGQPNTEAFF,TGTGCCAGCAGCCAAGGACAGCCGAACACTGAAGCTTTCTTT
TRBV28,NA,TRBJ2-6,once,CASSFVGANVLTF,TGTGCCAGCAGTTTTGTCGGGGCCAACGTCCTGACTTTC
TRBV2,TRBD1,TRBJ2-1,NA,CAGTGERSYNEQFF,TGTGCCGGAACAGGGGAAAGGTCCTACAATGAGCAGTTCTTC
TRBV7-6,NA,TRBJ2-1,NA,CASSLALKGYSVPYNEQFF,TGTGCCAGCAGCTTAGCTTTAAAGGGGTATTCGGTACCTTACAATGAGCAGTTCTTC
TRBV28,TRBD1,TRBJ1-2,NA,CASREQGSGYTF,TGTGCCAGCAGAGAACAGGGGTCTGGCTACACCTTC
TRBV6-5,NA,TRBJ1-5,NA,CASRSGLWGNQPQHF,TGTGCCAGCAGGTCAGGGCTCTGGGGCAATCAGCCCCAGCATTTT
TRBV11-2,NA,TRBJ1-2,few,CAEGKDYGYTF,TGTGCCGAGGGAAAGGACTATGGCTACACCTTC
TRBV7-9,NA,TRBJ2-7,NA,CASSHDRYEQYF,TGTGCCAGCAGCCACGACAGGTACGAGCAGTACTTC